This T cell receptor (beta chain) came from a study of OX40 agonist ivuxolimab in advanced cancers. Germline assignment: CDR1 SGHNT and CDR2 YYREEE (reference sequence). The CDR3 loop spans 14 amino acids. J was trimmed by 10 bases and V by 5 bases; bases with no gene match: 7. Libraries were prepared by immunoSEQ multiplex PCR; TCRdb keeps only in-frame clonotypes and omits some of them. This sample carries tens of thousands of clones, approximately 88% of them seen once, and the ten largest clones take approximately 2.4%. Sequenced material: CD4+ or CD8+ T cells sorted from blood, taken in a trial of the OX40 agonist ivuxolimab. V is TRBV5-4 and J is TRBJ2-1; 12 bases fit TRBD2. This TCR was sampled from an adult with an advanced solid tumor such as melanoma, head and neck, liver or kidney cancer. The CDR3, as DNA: TGTGCCAGCAGAATGACTAGCGGGAGTCCGGAGCAGTTCTTC. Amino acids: CASRMTSGSPEQFF.